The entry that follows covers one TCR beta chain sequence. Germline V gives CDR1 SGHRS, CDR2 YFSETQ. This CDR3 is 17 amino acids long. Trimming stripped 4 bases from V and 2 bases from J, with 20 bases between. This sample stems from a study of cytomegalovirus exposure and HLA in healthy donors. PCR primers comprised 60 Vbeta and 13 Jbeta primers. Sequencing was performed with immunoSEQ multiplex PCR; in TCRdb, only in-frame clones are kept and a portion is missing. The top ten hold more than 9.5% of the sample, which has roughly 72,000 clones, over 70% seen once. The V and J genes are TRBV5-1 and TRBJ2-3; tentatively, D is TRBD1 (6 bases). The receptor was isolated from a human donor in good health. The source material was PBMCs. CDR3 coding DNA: TGCGCCAGCAGCGGCTCCGGGACAAGATTATACACAGATACGCAGTATTTT. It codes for CASSGSGTRLYTDTQYF.